These 30 T cell receptor beta chains originate from one sample sequenced in a study of T cell clonotyping in hematopoietic cell transplantation. The repertoire was sequenced with immunoSEQ multiplex PCR; TCRdb's copy has only in-frame clones and lacks some. In the table there are approximately 17,000 clones, 71% of which are singletons. The sample was peripheral blood mononuclear cells. All receptors come from a woman aged 60-70 years in good health. Some clones in this sample may be carry-over from other donors' samples.

This chain connects TRBV5-6 to TRBJ1-3; 8 bases fit TRBD1. Germline CDR1 SGHDT, CDR2 YYEEEE. The CDR3 runs to 15 residues. Trimming at V came to 2 bases and at J to 4 bases, leaving 5 bases not matched to a gene. DNA of the CDR3: TGTGCCAGCAGCTTCGGGCAGGGGGCAGGAAACACCATATATTTT. This encodes CASSFGQGAGNTIYF.

This sequence joins TRBV6-1 and TRBJ2-7; TRBD2 might be the D (6 bases). Per the germline V gene, CDR1 is MNHNS and CDR2 is SASEGT. Trimming took 3 bases from V and 0 from J, leaving 15 bases between them. CDR3 length: 16 amino acids. CDR3 loop: CASSEYVADSSYEQYF. DNA for the CDR3: TGTGCCAGCAGTGAGTACGTAGCGGATAGCTCCTACGAGCAGTACTTC.

This clone appeared once. The V call is TRBV28, the J call TRBJ1-4, with 9 bases that match TRBD1. CDR1 MDHEN and CDR2 SYDVKM come from the germline V gene. The CDR3 loop spans 14 amino acids. With 6 bases clipped from V and 8 bases from J, the junction kept 7 bases outside the gene matches. The CDR3 loop is CASSRDRVGEKLFF. The CDR3 region has the DNA TGTGCCAGCAGCAGGGACAGGGTAGGGGAAAAACTGTTTTTT.

This clone was seen more than once but under ten times. CDR3 in DNA: TGTGCCAGCAGTCGGACAGGGAGGGGAGAGCAGTACTTC. Its translation: CASSRTGRGEQYF. The rearrangement links TRBV7-3 to TRBJ2-7; D might be TRBD1 (8 bases). The CDR3 has 13 amino acids. Per germline, CDR1 SGHTA and CDR2 FQGTGA. The ends were cut back, 6 bases at V and 7 bases at J, with 16 bases in the middle. The full variable domain, its missing parts supplied by reference TRBV7-3 and TRBJ2-7, is GAGVSQTPSNKVTEKGKYVELRCDPISGHTALYWYRQSLGQGPEFLIYFQGTGAADDSGLPNDRFFAVRPEGSVSTLKIQRTERGDSAVYLCASSRTGRGEQYFGPGTRLTVT.

This rearrangement joins TRBV5-6 to TRBJ1-1, with D unresolved. CDR1 is SGHDT, CDR2 YYEEEE, per germline. Trimming shortened V by 4 bases and J by 0 bases, and 10 bases separated the two germline ends. There are 14 residues in the CDR3. The CDR3 region is CASSAYNLNTEAFF. CDR3 bases: TGTGCCAGCAGCGCCTACAACTTGAACACTGAAGCTTTCTTT.

The chain recombines TRBV20-1 with TRBJ1-1; D is possibly TRBD1 (6 bases). V was clipped by 6 bases and J by 4 bases, with 9 bases between them. The CDR3 spans 11 residues. Germline-derived CDR1 and CDR2 are DFQATT and SNEGSKA (reference sequence). CDR3 nucleotides: TGCAGTGCAAGGGGGGTCACTGAAGCTTTCTTT. Translation: CSARGVTEAFF.

The chain joins TRBV25-1 to TRBJ2-2, with 8 bases fitting TRBD2. With 8 bases clipped from V and 5 bases from J, the junction kept 4 bases outside the gene matches. Germline V gene sequence: CDR1 MGHDK, CDR2 SYGVNS. The CDR3 contains 13 residues. The CDR3 region is CASHGLATGELFF. The CDR3 coding sequence is TGTGCCAGCCACGGACTAGCAACCGGGGAGCTGTTTTTT.

The chain has TRBV28 and TRBJ2-7, with 8 nucleotides matching TRBD1. Losses at the gene ends were 2 bases for V and 2 bases for J; bases not matched to a gene: 5. Germline V gene sequence: CDR1 MDHEN, CDR2 SYDVKM. The CDR3 sequence is 15 residues long. The CDR3 loop reads CASSLGTGLTYEQYF. In DNA, the CDR3 is TGTGCCAGCAGTTTAGGGACAGGCCTAACCTACGAGCAGTACTTC. The complete variable domain, with remaining parts taken from reference TRBV28 and TRBJ2-7, reads DVKVTQSSRYLVKRTGEKVFLECVQDMDHENMFWYRQDPGLGLRLIYFSYDVKMKEKGDIPEGYSVSREKKERFSLILESASTNQTSMYLCASSLGTGLTYEQYFGPGTRLTVT.

In nucleotides, the CDR3 is TGCGCCAGCAGCCAAGATGGAAGGTTAGGGCAGTTCTTC. Protein product: CASSQDGRLGQFF. The genes are TRBV4-3 and TRBJ2-1, with D hard to call. Between the trimmed V and J ends, which lost 0 bases and 12 bases, there was a span of 12 bases. Germline V gene sequence: CDR1 LGHNA, CDR2 YSLEER. The CDR3 is made up of 13 amino acids.

This clone was seen a single time. The chain has TRBV30 and TRBJ2-7; a weak D match, TRBD1 (5 bases). V was cut by 1 base and J by 3 bases, with 10 bases left in between. The CDR3 has 13 residues. CDR1 GTSNPN and CDR2 SVGIG come from the germline V gene (reference sequence). Here the CDR3 DNA reads TGTGCCTGGAGTGGCGACAGTAACTACGAGCAGTACTTC. Translated, it gives CAWSGDSNYEQYF.

The chain is built from TRBV5-1 and TRBJ1-4, with TRBD1 identical over 11 bases. Germline CDR1 and CDR2: SGHRS and YFSETQ. V dropped 4 bases and J dropped 7; count of bases not matched to a gene: 9. The CDR3 extends over 16 amino acids. As DNA, the CDR3 is TGCGCCAGCAGCAGGATGTCCGGGACAGGGGGTGAAAAACTGTTTTTT. This gives the protein CASSRMSGTGGEKLFF.

The chain joins TRBV28 to TRBJ1-2; 10 bases are shared with TRBD1. The J segment lost 6 bases and the V segment lost 8 bases, leaving 6 bases of the junction unmatched. This CDR3 comprises 13 residues. The germline gives CDR1 MDHEN, CDR2 SYDVKM. The CDR3 DNA reads TGTGCCAGCCGGACAGGGGGTTTGCATGGCTACACCTTC. Encoded protein: CASRTGGLHGYTF.

The chain is built from TRBV5-1 and TRBJ2-3; D possibly matches TRBD1 or TRBD2 (5 bases each). The CDR3 contains 16 residues. The V gene's germline CDR1 is SGHRS and CDR2 YFSETQ. V lost 4 bases, J lost 2 bases, and 17 bases lay in between. The CDR3 DNA is TGCGCCAGCAGCCCGGGATCCGCCGGGGCCACAGATACGCAGTATTTT. This gives the protein CASSPGSAGATDTQYF. The full variable domain, completed using reference TRBV5-1 and TRBJ2-3, is KAGVTQTPRYLIKTRGQQVTLSCSPISGHRSVSWYQQTPGQGLQFLFEYFSETQRNKGNFPGRFSGRQFSNSRSEMNVSTLELGDSALYLCASSPGSAGATDTQYFGPGTRLTVL.

V is TRBV4-3 and J is TRBJ1-5; D gene uncertain. V lost 0 bases, J lost 10 bases, and 19 bases lay in between. Germline V lookup: CDR1 LGHNA, CDR2 YSLEER. There are 16 residues in the CDR3. CDR3 protein: CASSQDKEAGSGPQHF. The DNA for the CDR3 is TGCGCCAGCAGCCAAGATAAAGAGGCAGGCTCCGGACCCCAGCATTTT.

This clone was found a few times. The rearrangement links TRBV7-9 to TRBJ1-6, with 8 bases fitting TRBD1. Germline V gene sequence: CDR1 SEHNR, CDR2 FQNEAQ (reference sequence). With 3 bases clipped from V and 7 bases from J, the junction kept 5 bases outside the gene matches. The CDR3 length is 15 residues. The CDR3 DNA reads as TGTGCCAGCAGCTTTGGGACAGGAAGGAATTCACCCCTCCACTTT. Translation gives CASSFGTGRNSPLHF.

The chain carries TRBV5-6 and TRBJ1-1; D is possibly TRBD1 (5 bases). The CDR3 contains 13 residues. V dropped 0 bases and J dropped 7 bases, with 10 bases sitting between them. Germline V gene data show CDR1 as SGHDT and CDR2 as YYEEEE. CDR3 sequence: CASSLGGTNEAFF. The CDR3 nucleotides are TGTGCCAGCAGCTTGGGAGGGACGAATGAAGCTTTCTTT.

The CDR3 bases are TGTGCCAGCAACGACAGGGTCGGCTATGGCTACACCTTC. Translation: CASNDRVGYGYTF. The V and J genes are TRBV6-1 and TRBJ1-2, with 7 nucleotides matching TRBD1. The V segment lost 7 bases and the J segment 4 bases; nucleotides outside the gene matches: 6. From germline, CDR1 is MNHNS and CDR2 SASEGT. This CDR3 spans 13 amino acids.

This sequence joins TRBV28 and TRBJ2-1; 10 bases match TRBD2. The CDR3 consists of 12 residues. The J segment lost 9 bases and the V segment lost 6 bases, leaving 2 bases of the junction unmatched. Per germline, CDR1 MDHEN and CDR2 SYDVKM. CDR3 amino acids: CASRTSGREQFF. The CDR3 DNA reads TGTGCCAGCAGGACTAGCGGGCGTGAGCAGTTCTTC.

This chain joins TRBV4-2 and TRBJ2-7; the match to TRBD1 covers 8 bases. Germline loops: CDR1 LGHNA, CDR2 YNFKEQ. Trimming took 4 bases from V and 3 from J; bases not matched to a gene: 8. The CDR3 spans 15 residues. CDR3 amino acids: CASSREDRAGYEQYF. Here the CDR3 DNA reads TGTGCCAGCAGCCGTGAGGACAGGGCAGGCTACGAGCAGTACTTC.

This clone occurred a few times. The chain has TRBV4-1 and TRBJ2-5; 11 bases align to TRBD2. CDR1 is MGHRA and CDR2 is YSYEKL in the germline V gene. V gave up 3 bases and J gave up 5 bases; unmatched junction bases: 5. This CDR3 has 15 amino acids. CDR3 DNA sequence: TGCGCCAGCAGCCACCCTATAGCGGGAGGGGAGACCCAGTACTTC. It is translated as CASSHPIAGGETQYF.

This clone was seen a handful of times. This chain uses TRBV9 with TRBJ1-6; 8 bases fit TRBD1. Germline V gene sequence: CDR1 SGDLS, CDR2 YYNGEE. This CDR3 spans 17 amino acids. The V segment lost 3 bases and the J segment 0 bases; nucleotides outside the gene matches: 5. The CDR3 protein is CASSDRDRSSYNSPLHF. Here the CDR3 DNA reads TGTGCCAGCAGCGATCGGGACAGGAGCTCCTATAATTCACCCCTCCACTTT.

This chain connects TRBV7-2 to TRBJ2-3, with D tentatively TRBD2 (6 bases). V was clipped by 2 bases and J by 1 base, with 13 bases between them. The CDR3 covers 16 residues. CDR1 is SGHTA, CDR2 FQGNSA, per germline. CDR3: CASSLMSGYGTDTQYF. CDR3 in DNA: TGTGCCAGCAGCTTAATGAGCGGGTACGGCACAGATACGCAGTATTTT.

The chain combines TRBV7-2 with TRBJ2-7, with 7 positions matching TRBD1. Per the germline V gene, CDR1 is SGHTA and CDR2 is FQGNSA. CDR3 size: 15 residues. Trimming cost V 0 bases and J 7 bases; bases outside gene matches: 9. The CDR3 bases are TGTGCCAGCAGCTTAGCAACTAGGGGGCAGGGAGAGCAGTACTTC. It encodes CASSLATRGQGEQYF.

This clone has only a few counts. The V and J genes are TRBV7-9 and TRBJ1-2; TRBD1 is a possible D gene (5 bases). Germline V gene lookup returns CDR1 SEHNR and CDR2 FQNEAQ (reference sequence). This CDR3 has 13 residues. V was trimmed by 0 bases and J by 9 bases, leaving 11 bases between them. In nucleotides, the CDR3 is TGTGCCAGCAGCTTAGCGGCAGGGAGGAGCTACACCTTC. Its translation is CASSLAAGRSYTF. The full variable domain, rest sourced from reference TRBV7-9 and TRBJ1-2, is DTGVSQNPRHKITKRGQNVTFRCDPISEHNRLYWYRQTLGQGPEFLTYFQNEAQLEKSRLLSDRFSAERPKGSFSTLEIQRTEQGDSAMYLCASSLAAGRSYTFGSGTRLTVV.

The chain recombines TRBV28 with TRBJ1-2, with TRBD1 as a possible D gene (6 bases). V was trimmed by 4 bases and J by 3 bases, leaving 9 bases between them. Germline assignment: CDR1 MDHEN and CDR2 SYDVKM. This CDR3 is 13 amino acids long. CDR3 in DNA: TGTGCCAGCAGTTCGGCAGGGGACTATGGCTACACCTTC. Amino acids: CASSSAGDYGYTF.

This clone has just a few counts. This chain's CDR3 is CAWSVTAVNWPQHF. CDR3 coding DNA: TGTGCCTGGAGTGTTACAGCAGTAAATTGGCCCCAGCATTTT. The V call is TRBV30, the J call TRBJ1-5; D uncertain. From germline, CDR1 is GTSNPN and CDR2 SVGIG (reference sequence). Deletions cut 0 bases from V and 9 bases from J, with 15 bases between. The CDR3 covers 14 residues.

The chain recombines TRBV16 with TRBJ1-2, with D perhaps TRBD1 (5 bases). The CDR3 is made up of 14 amino acids. V was pared by 2 bases and J by 4 bases, with 11 bases between. From germline, CDR1 is KGHSY and CDR2 FQNENV. CDR3 bases: TGTGCCAGCAGCCAACAACAGGAAGGCTATGGCTACACCTTC. Protein: CASSQQQEGYGYTF.

V and J are TRBV30 and TRBJ1-5; D is perhaps TRBD1 (6 bases). The CDR3 consists of 14 residues. Germline CDR1 GTSNPN, CDR2 SVGIG (reference sequence). Between the trimmed V and J ends, which lost 0 bases and 6 bases, there was a span of 12 bases. The CDR3 here is CAWSVRGGSQPQHF. CDR3 nucleotide sequence: TGTGCCTGGAGTGTACGGGGGGGCAGTCAGCCCCAGCATTTT.

The rearrangement links TRBV6-5 to TRBJ2-7, with D perhaps TRBD1 or TRBD2 (6 bases each). V lost 8 bases and J 5 bases, leaving 16 bases between the germline ends. This CDR3 has 13 amino acids. Germline-derived CDR1 and CDR2 are MNHEY and SVGAGI. As DNA, the CDR3 is TGTGCCAGCGCGGCTTGGGGGGCCCACGAGCAGTACTTC. Protein: CASAAWGAHEQYF.

The V and J genes are TRBV27 and TRBJ1-5, with D possibly matching TRBD1 (6 bases). V was shortened by 6 bases and J by 3 bases, with 18 bases between the two germline ends. Germline values: CDR1 MNHEY, CDR2 SMNVEV (reference sequence). This CDR3 is 16 amino acids long. CDR3 sequence (DNA): TGTGCCAGCAGCCGATCGCACAGGGATCTCAATCAGCCCCAGCATTTT. This sequence encodes CASSRSHRDLNQPQHF.